This T cell receptor (beta chain) was sequenced in a study of blood T cell repertoires in COVID-19 (dated by TCRdb to between 2020 and 2021). Regarding the study in general: Collaborator samples came from the United States, Italy and Spain and covered acute and convalescent phases of COVID-19. Where available, HLA class I and class II types were taken from metadata supplied by the sample provider and were not determined by assay-based typing. Nearly every sample came with metadata listing a de-identified subject ID, COVID-19 status, age in years and sex. The repertoires were released in a freely available public database intended as a resource for research on the immune response to SARS-CoV-2. The samples were drawn from two sources: the first 160 participants of the ongoing ImmuneRACE study, and fewer than 1,500 subjects contributed by 6 global collaborators. Subjects who had been exposed to COVID-19, were actively infected with it, or had recovered from it provided the deeply sampled blood TCRbeta repertoires that made up the dataset. The prospective study material was composed of cDNA or gDNA derived from T cells, B-cell-depleted T cells, or PBMCs.

The collaborating institutions used their own protocols to collect whole blood in K2EDTA tubes. For TCRbeta analysis, collaborators shipped samples as frozen whole blood, isolated PBMCs, or DNA extracted from either of those sample types. Overall study results and their limits: The quantity of clinical and demographic metadata differed by source and by participant and was supplied without curation.

To note about this clone: Its antigen is still unknown. No quality values exist for individual bases; no much larger clone is one base distant.

TCRbeta CDR3 regions were amplified from genomic DNA using the immunoSEQ Assay, a bias-controlled multiplex PCR. The authors' pipeline ran thus. Within the assay, amplification of reference gene primers was used to estimate how many nucleated cells each sample contained. To quantify the absolute abundance of each unique TCRbeta CDR3 rearrangement, sequence reads were collapsed and filtered. For each sample, productive Simpson clonality was calculated by taking the square root of Simpson's diversity index across productive rearrangements. TCRdb provides this immuneACCESS table in a form limited to in-frame rearrangements. Some clones are lacking; in checked studies, under half of them reflect an unresolved V gene, and why the rest are absent is not known. V and J calls and clone size are as listed in that table; D and trimming were resolved from the DNA. The sample table holds 110,000 to 150,000 clones, of which 80% were seen once. The top ten hold less than 5.5% of the sample.

V lost 0 bases and J lost 8 bases; the stretch between them is 12 bases long. For CDR1 and CDR2, the germline V gene lists SGHRS and YFSETQ. Measured from the cysteine to the phenylalanine, the CDR3 is 14 residues long. Kept here is only the CDR3 DNA, which spans 42 bases and is read in frame from base 1. Recombination joined TRBV5-1 with TRBJ2-1, with TRBD1 as a weak D call on 6 bases. Sample: peripheral blood. The source of this sequence is a woman aged 45 to 65 with acute or convalescent COVID-19. The DNA sequence reads TGCGCCAGCAGCTTGGGACAGGCACGCGATGAGCAGTTCTTC. Its protein reads: CASSLGQARDEQFF.